This T cell receptor beta chain was found in a study of blood T cell repertoires in COVID-19. Whole-study context: Acute and convalescent COVID-19 samples came from the United States, Italy and Spain. T cells, B-cell-depleted T cells, or PBMCs supplied cDNA or gDNA.

Per the study methods: How many nucleated cells were present was estimated from reference gene primer amplification. Measured with immunoSEQ multiplex PCR; TCRdb has only the in-frame clones, and not every one. D and trimming come from the DNA, and the V and J calls and clone size come from that table. The sample holds 30,000 or so clones, about nine tenths seen once. This clone was detected a few times. Germline V gives CDR1 MNHEY, CDR2 SVGAGI. V lost 5 bases to trimming and J lost 8 bases, with 15 bases between them. The CDR3 length is 13 residues. The chain carries TRBV6-5 and TRBJ1-2; TRBD1 might be the D (6 bases). This TCR derives from a human donor with active COVID-19. The donor label of this sample is uncertain. Material: peripheral blood. The CDR3 nucleotides read TGTGCCAGCAGTCTACAGGGAGTAGAGGGCTACACCTTC. It yields the protein CASSLQGVEGYTF.